One and the same sample provided the 31 T cell receptor beta chains below, sequenced in a study of cytomegalovirus exposure and HLA in healthy donors. PCR primers comprised 60 Vbeta and 13 Jbeta primers. Measured with immunoSEQ multiplex PCR; TCRdb has only the in-frame clones, and not every one. The sample gives about 50,000 clones, 65% to 80% of which show up once; about 9.3% is in the top ten. The sample taken for sequencing was PBMCs. Receptor source: a woman aged 50 to 60 in good health and CMV-seronegative.

J is TRBJ2-5 and V is TRBV9; 8 bases match TRBD2. The V segment lost 0 bases and the J segment 5 bases; nucleotides outside the gene matches: 15. Germline CDR1 and CDR2: SGDLS and YYNGEE. The CDR3 covers 18 residues. The CDR3 loop reads CASSVGTGGANVHETQYF. The CDR3 region has the DNA TGTGCCAGCAGCGTAGGTACGGGGGGGGCCAATGTCCATGAGACCCAGTACTTC.

The chain uses TRBV4-1 and TRBJ2-4, with 9 bases that match TRBD1. Trimming at V came to 0 bases and at J to 1 base, leaving 7 bases not matched to a gene. CDR1 and CDR2 from the germline V gene are MGHRA and YSYEKL. The CDR3 has 18 residues. The CDR3 bases are TGCGCCAGCAGCCAAGATCCGGGACAGGGTAGGGCCAAAAACATTCAGTACTTC. Its translation: CASSQDPGQGRAKNIQYF.

The V call is TRBV7-2, the J call TRBJ1-2; 9 bases are shared with TRBD1. This CDR3 region has 17 residues. Germline V CDR1 and CDR2: SGHTA, FQGNSA. With V trimmed by 1 base and J by 8 bases, 14 bases remained unmatched. In DNA form, the CDR3 reads TGTGCCAGCAGCTTAGAGGGGGGACAGGGCATCTACCGCGGCTACACCTTC. It yields the protein CASSLEGGQGIYRGYTF.

The chain combines TRBV30 with TRBJ2-1, with a possible D match to TRBD1 (6 bases). Germline CDR1 reads GTSNPN; CDR2 reads SVGIG (reference sequence). V shed 5 bases and J shed 9 bases, with 11 bases lying between them. This CDR3 region has 11 residues. The CDR3 protein is CAWGSRGEQFF. The CDR3 DNA reads as TGTGCCTGGGGGTCCAGGGGTGAGCAGTTCTTC.

The rearrangement uses TRBV30 and TRBJ1-3; 8 positions match TRBD1. This CDR3 contains 17 residues. Germline values: CDR1 GTSNPN, CDR2 SVGIG (reference sequence). Unmatched junction bases numbered 11, after V lost 1 base and J lost 3 bases. The CDR3 protein is CAWSAYRGLQSGNTIYF. CDR3 coding DNA: TGTGCCTGGAGTGCATACAGGGGGTTGCAGAGTGGAAACACCATATATTTT.

This clone was counted once. The chain uses TRBV5-1 and TRBJ2-7; weak D call: TRBD2 (5 bases). Per the germline V gene, CDR1 is SGHRS and CDR2 is YFSETQ. The CDR3 is 13 amino acids. Trimming removed 4 bases at V and 4 bases at J, with 12 bases between. The chain's CDR3 is CASSEGSDYEQYF. The CDR3, as DNA: TGCGCCAGCAGCGAGGGTTCGGATTACGAGCAGTACTTC.

This sequence joins TRBV5-1 and TRBJ2-6, with TRBD1 as a possible D gene (5 bases). The germline V gene encodes CDR1 SGHRS and CDR2 YFSETQ. The CDR3 has 16 amino acids. Trimming removed 0 bases at V and 9 bases at J, with 16 bases between. The CDR3 nucleotides read TGCGCCAGCAGCTTGGGCTCAGGGCCCCCCGGCAACGTCCTGACTTTC. It translates to CASSLGSGPPGNVLTF.

J is TRBJ2-1 and V is TRBV19; 7 bases align to TRBD1. Looked up from germline, CDR1 is LNHDA and CDR2 is SQIVND (reference sequence). CDR3 length: 17 amino acids. The V segment lost 1 base and the J segment 4 bases; nucleotides outside the gene matches: 10. DNA for the CDR3: TGTGCCAGTAGTATAGCCGGGACCGCAGGGGGTTACAATGAGCAGTTCTTC. Translated: CASSIAGTAGGYNEQFF.

The chain has TRBV28 and TRBJ1-1, with unresolved D. Deletions cut 9 bases from V and 1 base from J, with 3 bases between. This CDR3 contains 10 residues. The germline V gene encodes CDR1 MDHEN and CDR2 SYDVKM. CDR3 region: CASRNTEAFF. CDR3 in DNA: TGTGCCAGTAGGAACACTGAAGCTTTCTTT.

The CDR3, as DNA: TGTGCCAGCCAGGACTCGGGGATGAACTACGAGCAGTACTTC. Its protein product is CASQDSGMNYEQYF. The rearrangement joins TRBV28 to TRBJ2-7; tentatively, D is TRBD2 (5 bases). The CDR3 extends over 14 amino acids. Trimming stripped 8 bases from V and 3 bases from J, with 17 bases between. Germline values: CDR1 MDHEN, CDR2 SYDVKM.

This sequence joins TRBV5-1 and TRBJ1-1; D gene unclear. The CDR3 consists of 14 residues. Trimming pared 1 base from V and 5 bases from J, leaving 12 bases between. CDR1 is SGHRS, CDR2 YFSETQ, per germline. For the CDR3, the DNA is TGCGCCAGCAGCTTGTGGGCAGGTAGGACTGAAGCTTTCTTT. It translates to CASSLWAGRTEAFF. The variable domain in full, completed from reference TRBV5-1 and TRBJ1-1, reads KAGVTQTPRYLIKTRGQQVTLSCSPISGHRSVSWYQQTPGQGLQFLFEYFSETQRNKGNFPGRFSGRQFSNSRSEMNVSTLELGDSALYLCASSLWAGRTEAFFGQGTRLTVV.

V usage is TRBV6-6 and J usage is TRBJ1-5; D is unclear. Trimming cost V 2 bases and J 7 bases, with 9 bases left between them. The CDR3 sequence is 13 residues long. Germline lookup yields CDR1 MNHNY and CDR2 SVGAGI (reference sequence). The CDR3, as DNA: TGTGCCAGCAGTTACCCCGGGGAACAGCCCCAGCATTTT. Translated, it gives CASSYPGEQPQHF.

This clone was counted a few times. Without the conserved terminal phenylalanine or tryptophan, this CDR3 likely stems from a read error. The chain employs TRBV10-3 and TRBJ2-3; 16 nucleotides agree with TRBD2. This CDR3 comprises 17 residues. CDR1 is ENHRY, CDR2 SYGVKD, per germline. Losses at the gene ends were 6 bases for V and 2 bases for J; bases not matched to a gene: 5. The CDR3 nucleotides are TGTGCCATCAGGCCGGGACTAGCGGGGGGGACCACAGATACGCAGTATGTT. Encoded protein: CAIRPGLAGGTTDTQYV.

The J gene is TRBJ2-5, the V gene TRBV7-8; 9 positions match TRBD1. After removal of 1 base from V and 2 bases from J, the junction contained 5 bases not matched to a gene. Germline-derived CDR1 and CDR2 are SGHVS and FQNEAQ. This CDR3 is built from 16 residues. The CDR3 coding sequence is TGTGCCAGCAGCTTAGGAATGGGACAGGGTCAAGAGACCCAGTACTTC. This encodes CASSLGMGQGQETQYF.

The chain combines TRBV5-6 with TRBJ2-5; 8 positions agree with TRBD1. The CDR3 is 13 amino acids. J was trimmed by 11 bases and V by 4 bases; bases with no gene match: 10. In germline, CDR1 is SGHDT, CDR2 YYEEEE. CDR3 sequence (DNA): TGTGCCAGCAGCCGGACAGGGTATGGGGAGCAGTACTTC. This gives the protein CASSRTGYGEQYF. The variable domain in full, with the rest retrieved from reference TRBV5-6 and TRBJ2-5, is DAGVTQSPTHLIKTRGQQVTLRCSPKSGHDTVSWYQQALGQGPQFIFQYYEEEERQRGNFPDRFSGHQFPNYSSELNVNALLLGDSALYLCASSRTGYGEQYFGPGTRLLVL.

The chain employs TRBV6-1 and TRBJ2-4; TRBD1 agrees at 8 bases. This CDR3 is built from 16 residues. The J segment lost 2 bases and the V segment lost 4 bases, leaving 7 bases of the junction unmatched. Per the germline V gene, CDR1 is MNHNS and CDR2 is SASEGT. The CDR3, as DNA: TGTGCCAGCAGTGGAGGACAGGGCTCCACCAAAAACATTCAGTACTTC. Its translation: CASSGGQGSTKNIQYF.

Remarks on this clone: Different DNA sequences within this sample yield the same CDR3. The chain carries TRBV29-1 and TRBJ1-5, with 7 nucleotides matching TRBD1. The CDR3 is made up of 13 amino acids. Germline values: CDR1 SQVTM, CDR2 ANQGSEA. Trimming took 5 bases from V and 4 from J; bases not matched to a gene: 5. The CDR3 coding sequence is TGCAGCGTTCGCGGGACAGCAAATCAGCCCCAGCATTTT. The encoded protein is CSVRGTANQPQHF.

CDR3 coding DNA: TGTGCCTGGAGATGGACAGGGGGGCACGAGCAGTACTTC. As protein: CAWRWTGGHEQYF. The chain uses TRBV30 and TRBJ2-7, with 10 bases lining up with TRBD1. This CDR3 has 13 residues. V lost 3 bases and J lost 5; bases outside the gene matches: 4. From germline, CDR1 is GTSNPN and CDR2 SVGIG (reference sequence).

The gene calls are TRBV9 and TRBJ2-7; D is possibly TRBD1 (6 bases). Germline V gene sequence: CDR1 SGDLS, CDR2 YYNGEE. Trimming removed 5 bases from V and 5 bases from J, with 20 bases in between. CDR3 length: 15 amino acids. CDR3 in DNA: TGTGCCAGCAGTCCGAGCCCCAGGGGACCCGACGAGCAGTACTTC. As protein: CASSPSPRGPDEQYF.

The rearrangement joins TRBV7-9 to TRBJ1-4; no reliable D call. The V gene lost 2 bases and the J gene lost 4 bases, with 11 bases spanning the gap. This CDR3 region has 15 residues. Germline V CDR1 and CDR2: SEHNR, FQNEAQ (reference sequence). Here the CDR3 DNA reads TGTGCCAGCAGCTTAAAGGCGGCAGATAATGAAAAACTGTTTTTT. Protein: CASSLKAADNEKLFF.

V and J are TRBV18 and TRBJ1-1; 11 positions match TRBD1. Germline CDR1 is KGHSH and CDR2 is LQKENI. Losses at the gene ends were 5 bases for V and 5 bases for J; bases not matched to a gene: 4. The length of the CDR3 is 14 residues. The CDR3 coding sequence is TGTGCCAGCTCAGGACAGGGGGCGAGGACTGAAGCTTTCTTT. Translation: CASSGQGARTEAFF. The full variable domain, completed using reference TRBV18 and TRBJ1-1, is NAGVMQNPRHLVRRRGQEARLRCSPMKGHSHVYWYRQLPEEGLKFMVYLQKENIIDESGMPKERFSAEFPKEGPSILRIQQVVRGDSAAYFCASSGQGARTEAFFGQGTRLTVV.

The chain employs TRBV2 and TRBJ2-5, with D possibly TRBD1 on 6 matching bases. This CDR3 spans 15 amino acids. The germline gives CDR1 SNHLY, CDR2 FYNNEI. Trimming left V 8 bases short and J 5 bases short, with 21 bases between. DNA for the CDR3: TGTGCCAGCGGAAAAGGCCCCGTGAGGGGGGAGACCCAGTACTTC. Translated, it gives CASGKGPVRGETQYF.

This chain connects TRBV14 to TRBJ2-7; 9 bases fit TRBD2. Germline V gene data show CDR1 as SGHDN and CDR2 as FVKESK. The CDR3 has 15 amino acids. J lost 2 bases, V lost 1 base, and 3 bases had no gene match. CDR3 region: CASSQGTSATYEQYF. The CDR3 DNA is TGTGCCAGCAGCCAAGGGACTAGCGCGACCTACGAGCAGTACTTC.

The V call is TRBV15, the J call TRBJ2-1; 9 bases fit TRBD2. V lost 3 bases to trimming and J lost 5 bases; unmatched junction nucleotides: 5. Germline V gene sequence: CDR1 LNHNV, CDR2 YYDKDF (reference sequence). This CDR3 comprises 15 residues. CDR3 sequence (DNA): TGTGCCACCAGCAGTCCTAGCGGGGATAACAATGAGCAGTTCTTC. Its protein is CATSSPSGDNNEQFF.

The chain couples TRBV6-1 to TRBJ2-2; 8 bases match TRBD2. J was trimmed by 4 bases and V by 7 bases; bases with no gene match: 8. CDR3 size: 15 residues. The germline CDR1 and CDR2 sequences are MNHNS and SASEGT. This CDR3 is CASIKAGAGTGELFF. The CDR3 nucleotides are TGTGCCAGCATAAAAGCGGGGGCGGGCACCGGGGAGCTGTTTTTT.

The chain joins TRBV7-9 to TRBJ2-1, with TRBD2 identical over 7 bases. Germline-derived CDR1 and CDR2 are SEHNR and FQNEAQ (reference sequence). J gave up 9 bases and V 0 bases, and 2 bases lay outside the gene matches. The CDR3 is made up of 13 amino acids. This chain's CDR3 is CASSLAGRAEQFF. In DNA form, the CDR3 reads TGTGCCAGCAGCTTAGCGGGGAGGGCTGAGCAGTTCTTC. The whole variable domain, filled in from reference TRBV7-9 and TRBJ2-1, reads DTGVSQNPRHKITKRGQNVTFRCDPISEHNRLYWYRQTLGQGPEFLTYFQNEAQLEKSRLLSDRFSAERPKGSFSTLEIQRTEQGDSAMYLCASSLAGRAEQFFGPGTRLTVL.

The CDR3 region has the DNA TGTGCCAGCAGCCGACAGGTTGTAGAGGGCTACACCTTC. Protein sequence: CASSRQVVEGYTF. This chain connects TRBV7-2 to TRBJ1-2; tentatively, D is TRBD1 (6 bases). V lost 5 bases to trimming and J lost 8 bases, with 15 bases between them. This CDR3 comprises 13 residues. Germline lookup yields CDR1 SGHTA and CDR2 FQGNSA.

The chain uses TRBV19 and TRBJ2-7; D might be TRBD1 (6 bases). Between the trimmed V and J ends, which lost 5 bases and 3 bases, there was a span of 11 bases. CDR3 length: 13 amino acids. Germline V CDR1 and CDR2: LNHDA, SQIVND (reference sequence). The CDR3 coding sequence is TGTGCCAGTAGTGGCAGGGGCAACTACGAGCAGTACTTC. This translates into CASSGRGNYEQYF.

The CDR3 bases are TGTGCCGGGACAGGAACCTACGAGCAGTACTTC. Protein sequence: CAGTGTYEQYF. This sequence joins TRBV30 and TRBJ2-7; 8 nucleotides match TRBD1. From germline, CDR1 is GTSNPN and CDR2 SVGIG (reference sequence). This CDR3 has 11 residues. J gave up 2 bases and V 8 bases, and 2 bases lay outside the gene matches.

This clone occurred a few times. This rearrangement joins TRBV7-8 to TRBJ1-2, with 8 positions matching TRBD1. The CDR3 is made up of 15 amino acids. Germline-derived CDR1 and CDR2 are SGHVS and FQNEAQ. V trimming: 5 bases; J trimming: 6 bases; junction bases outside the gene matches: 11. The CDR3 nucleotides read TGTGCCAGCAGCCCCTCCCGGACAGGGAGTAATGGCTACACCTTC. It yields the protein CASSPSRTGSNGYTF. Full variable domain (outside the CDR3, taken from reference TRBV7-8 and TRBJ1-2): GAGVSQSPRYKVAKRGQDVALRCDPISGHVSLFWYQQALGQGPEFLTYFQNEAQLDKSGLPSDRFFAERPEGSVSTLKIQRTQQEDSAVYLCASSPSRTGSNGYTFGSGTRLTVV.

The chain links TRBV29-1 to TRBJ2-3; unclear D gene. Trimming left V 3 bases short and J 2 bases short, with 9 bases between. This CDR3 has 13 amino acids. Germline V gene data show CDR1 as SQVTM and CDR2 as ANQGSEA. CDR3 sequence: CSVEASDTDTQYF. The CDR3 nucleotides are TGCAGCGTTGAGGCGAGCGACACAGATACGCAGTATTTT.